A single sample is the source of the 22 T cell receptor beta chains below, sequenced in a study of blood T cell repertoires in COVID-19. Here immunoSEQ multiplex PCR was the method, and the copy in TCRdb shows in-frame clones only, minus some. The repertoire holds approximately 110,000 clones, with approximately 62% as singletons. Sequenced sample: peripheral blood. The receptor source for this set is an elderly man with acute or convalescent COVID-19.

This clone was detected a few times. The genes are TRBV19 and TRBJ2-1; 9 bases align to TRBD2. Looked up from germline, CDR1 is LNHDA and CDR2 is SQIVND (reference sequence). V lost 3 bases, J lost 2 bases, and 2 bases stayed unmatched. The CDR3 covers 15 residues. This chain's CDR3 is CASSMAGGPYNEQFF. CDR3 nucleotide sequence: TGTGCCAGTAGTATGGCGGGAGGGCCCTACAATGAGCAGTTCTTC.

The chain carries TRBV7-2 and TRBJ2-1, with TRBD1 matching over 7 bases. The germline V gene has CDR1 SGHTA and CDR2 FQGNSA. After removal of 10 bases from V and 0 bases from J, the junction contained 3 bases not matched to a gene. The CDR3 is 13 residues long. The CDR3 loop reads CATGDSSYNEQFF. In nucleotides, the CDR3 is TGTGCCACCGGGGACAGCTCCTACAATGAGCAGTTCTTC.

The CDR3 spells CATREGGLATQYF. The CDR3 DNA reads as TGTGCCACCAGAGAGGGAGGGCTGGCGACCCAGTACTTC. V and J are TRBV19 and TRBJ2-5; 7 bases are shared with TRBD2. The ends lost 10 bases at V and 7 bases at J; junction bases unmatched: 12. CDR1 is LNHDA, CDR2 SQIVND, per germline (reference sequence). There are 13 residues in the CDR3.

The chain is built from TRBV3-1 (or the pseudogene TRBV3-2) and TRBJ1-3; D gene ambiguous. Trimming cost V 6 bases and J 0 bases, with 6 bases left between them. The CDR3 covers 13 residues. Germline V gene data show CDR1 as LGHDT and CDR2 as YNNKEL (reference sequence). CDR3: CASSDNSGNTIYF. The DNA for the CDR3 is TGTGCCAGCAGTGACAACTCTGGAAACACCATATATTTT.

This clone was picked up one time. The chain is built from TRBV20-1 and TRBJ1-1; the D is unclear. V was cut by 1 base and J by 5 bases, with 5 bases left in between. Germline CDR1 is DFQATT and CDR2 is SNEGSKA (reference sequence). CDR3 length equals 11 residues. CDR3 bases: TGCAGTGCTAGAGGGGCGACTGAAGCTTTCTTT. Translated: CSARGATEAFF.

The V call is TRBV5-8, the J call TRBJ2-1; 7 positions match TRBD1. Germline CDR1 is SGHTS and CDR2 is YDEGEE. There are 13 residues in the CDR3. With 3 bases clipped from V and 6 bases from J, the junction kept 3 bases outside the gene matches. CDR3 sequence: CASSYTGANEQFF. CDR3 in DNA: TGTGCCAGCAGCTATACAGGGGCCAATGAGCAGTTCTTC.

This clone was seen at least ten times. V is TRBV19 and J is TRBJ1-4; possible D gene TRBD1, 6 bases. Germline CDR1 LNHDA, CDR2 SQIVND (reference sequence). V was pared by 7 bases and J by 3 bases, with 15 bases between. The CDR3 covers 15 residues. CDR3 protein: CASNSAGGPNEKLFF. In nucleotides, the CDR3 is TGTGCCAGTAATTCCGCCGGGGGGCCTAATGAAAAACTGTTTTTT.

The J gene is TRBJ2-1, the V gene TRBV25-1, with unresolved D. The germline V gene has CDR1 MGHDK and CDR2 SYGVNS. The CDR3 covers 12 residues. Trimming shortened V by 1 base and J by 5 bases, and 3 bases separated the two germline ends. DNA of the CDR3: TGTGCCAGCAGTGAATTTAACAATGAGCAGTTCTTC. Translation gives CASSEFNNEQFF.

This chain uses TRBV7-9 with TRBJ2-5, with TRBD2 identical over 9 bases. J was trimmed by 5 bases and V by 5 bases; bases with no gene match: 12. The CDR3 runs 16 residues. Germline V gene sequence: CDR1 SEHNR, CDR2 FQNEAQ (reference sequence). The CDR3 sequence: CASSPTGGRAEETQYF. DNA for the CDR3: TGTGCCAGCAGCCCGACTGGCGGGAGGGCCGAGGAGACCCAGTACTTC.

The chain is built from TRBV28 and TRBJ2-7; TRBD1 matches 8 bases. Trimming at V came to 0 bases and at J to 7 bases, leaving 8 bases not matched to a gene. The CDR3 length is 15 residues. The germline gives CDR1 MDHEN, CDR2 SYDVKM. CDR3 nucleotide sequence: TGTGCCAGCAGTTTATGGGGGCAGGGGGCAAGAGAGCAGTACTTC. This codes for CASSLWGQGAREQYF.

This clone was observed a few times. The chain has TRBV28 and TRBJ2-7, with 10 bases matching TRBD2. Germline loops: CDR1 MDHEN, CDR2 SYDVKM. V was pared by 2 bases and J by 0 bases, with 1 base of the junction left unmatched. The CDR3 has 15 residues. The CDR3 DNA is TGTGCCAGCAGTTTAACTAGCGGGAACTCCTACGAGCAGTACTTC. Protein: CASSLTSGNSYEQYF.

V and J are TRBV6-5 and TRBJ2-5, with a possible D match to TRBD2 (6 bases). Germline CDR1 and CDR2: MNHEY and SVGAGI. This CDR3 has 14 amino acids. Trimming removed 0 bases from V and 4 bases from J, with 9 bases in between. DNA of the CDR3: TGTGCCAGCAGTTACTCGGGGGGACGAGAGACCCAGTACTTC. It is translated as CASSYSGGRETQYF.

The chain couples TRBV6-6 to TRBJ1-4; D is uncertain. The CDR3 sequence is 14 residues long. V was pared by 6 bases and J by 6 bases, with 14 bases between. Germline V gives CDR1 MNHNY, CDR2 SVGAGI (reference sequence). CDR3 loop: CASRAPSVDEKLFF. The CDR3 DNA is TGTGCCAGCAGAGCCCCCAGCGTGGATGAAAAACTGTTTTTT.

The chain joins TRBV28 to TRBJ2-2; 11 bases are shared with TRBD2. Germline V gene lookup returns CDR1 MDHEN and CDR2 SYDVKM. CDR3 length equals 15 residues. V lost 5 bases, J lost 9 bases, and 8 bases stayed unmatched. CDR3 sequence (DNA): TGTGCCAGCAGTACCCTAGCGGGAGGTGGCCGGGAGCTGTTTTTT. Amino acids: CASSTLAGGGRELFF.

This clone has only one observation. The chain couples TRBV29-1 to TRBJ2-1, with TRBD1 matching over 7 bases. The V gene end was trimmed by 3 bases and the J gene end by 5 bases; junction bases not matched to a gene: 10. Germline CDR1 SQVTM, CDR2 ANQGSEA. The CDR3 runs 15 residues. CDR3 sequence (DNA): TGCAGCGTTGAGGTGTGGGGACAGAAAAACAATGAGCAGTTCTTC. Translation gives CSVEVWGQKNNEQFF.

The chain has TRBV20-1 and TRBJ1-1; maybe TRBD1 (5 bases). Trimming pared 3 bases from V and 5 bases from J, leaving 7 bases between. The germline CDR1 and CDR2 sequences are DFQATT and SNEGSKA (reference sequence). The CDR3 totals 11 residues. The CDR3: CSARGGTEAFF. CDR3 DNA sequence: TGCAGTGCTAGGGGGGGGACTGAAGCTTTCTTT.

This clone came up a few times. The genes are TRBV5-1 and TRBJ1-3; 8 bases line up with TRBD1. The V and J ends lost 4 bases and 1 base, in that order; junction bases with no gene match: 7. Germline V lookup: CDR1 SGHRS, CDR2 YFSETQ. This CDR3 comprises 16 residues. The CDR3 nucleotides are TGCGCCAGCAGCGAGGTTACAGGGGGATCTGGAAACACCATATATTTT. Residues: CASSEVTGGSGNTIYF.

V and J are TRBV7-2 and TRBJ2-7, with 8 bases matching TRBD1. Looked up from germline, CDR1 is SGHTA and CDR2 is FQGNSA. The CDR3 runs 15 residues. Losses at the gene ends were 5 bases for V and 2 bases for J; bases not matched to a gene: 8. The CDR3 here is CASSPQGAQPYEQYF. CDR3 in DNA: TGTGCCAGCAGCCCCCAGGGGGCCCAACCCTACGAGCAGTACTTC. Based on the CDR3 plus reference TRBV7-2 and TRBJ2-7, the full variable domain is GAGVSQSPSNKVTEKGKDVELRCDPISGHTALYWYRQSLGQGLEFLIYFQGNSAPDKSGLPSDRFSAERTGGSVSTLTIQRTQQEDSAVYLCASSPQGAQPYEQYFGPGTRLTVT.

This clone appeared a single time. The CDR3 here is CASSAGTGNSPLHF. The CDR3 nucleotides read TGTGCCAGCAGCGCCGGGACAGGGAATTCACCCCTCCACTTT. This chain links TRBV6-5 with TRBJ1-6; 9 bases align to TRBD1. CDR3 length equals 14 residues. Trimming took 6 bases from V and 7 from J; bases not matched to a gene: 4. Germline lookup yields CDR1 MNHEY and CDR2 SVGAGI.

The V gene is TRBV2, the J gene TRBJ2-1; TRBD2 matches 14 bases. The CDR3 is 21 amino acids. The germline V gene encodes CDR1 SNHLY and CDR2 FYNNEI. J lost 0 bases, V lost 0 bases, and 10 bases had no gene match. Here the CDR3 DNA reads TGTGCCAGCAGTGAAGCGCCCAGGGGACTAGCGGGAGTCGGCTCCTACAATGAGCAGTTCTTC. Its translation: CASSEAPRGLAGVGSYNEQFF.

This clone has a count of ten or more. This rearrangement joins TRBV19 to TRBJ1-1; unclear D gene. The CDR3 runs to 16 residues. CDR1 and CDR2 (germline): LNHDA, SQIVND (reference sequence). The V end lost 0 bases, the J end lost 1 base, and 12 bases lay between the germline ends. CDR3 in DNA: TGTGCCAGTAGTATAGACGGGGTAAACCCGAACACTGAAGCTTTCTTT. This translates into CASSIDGVNPNTEAFF.

The CDR3 DNA reads as TGTGCCAGCAGCTCGTACTTCTCCGAGCAGTACTTC. This sequence encodes CASSSYFSEQYF. V gene TRBV5-6 combines with J gene TRBJ2-7, with D unresolved. The CDR3 consists of 12 residues. From germline, CDR1 is SGHDT and CDR2 YYEEEE. With 3 bases removed from V and 6 bases from J, the gap between germline ends came to 10 bases.